These T cell receptor beta chains were read from a single sample in a study of human T cells and chemical hapten exposure. Using its own MiXCR run on the RACE reads, TCRdb lists one record per CDR3 protein. The sample comprises approximately 25,000 distinct CDR3 sequences, 9.4% of which are singletons, and roughly 7% rests with the top ten. The starting material was whole blood, obtained in connection with sensitization to the hapten diphenylcyclopropenone (DPC). The source is a man aged 25 to 40 with alopecia areata. Some clones in this sample may be carry-over from other donors' samples. The CDR3 runs from the conserved cysteine through the conserved F or W. A D gene is named only where the DNA matches it firmly. Clone size appears in some rows only: once, few, many, or a class for an expanded clone.

d_call: TRBD1
j_call: TRBJ2-5
v_call: TRBV6-6
clone_size: -
cdr3_aa: CASSQGGVETQYF
cdr3_nt: TGTGCCAGCTCACAGGGGGGTGTGGAGACCCAGTACTTC

d_call: -
j_call: TRBJ1-1
v_call: TRBV9
clone_size: few
cdr3_aa: CASSVNPGERGEAFF
cdr3_nt: TGTGCCAGCAGCGTGAACCCAGGGGAGAGGGGTGAAGCTTTCTTT

d_call: TRBD1
j_call: TRBJ2-5
v_call: TRBV29-1
clone_size: many
cdr3_aa: CSVSGTEETQYF
cdr3_nt: TGCAGCGTTTCCGGGACAGAAGAGACCCAGTACTTC

d_call: TRBD2
j_call: TRBJ2-5
v_call: TRBV14
clone_size: many
cdr3_aa: CASSPRLAGVRETQYF
cdr3_nt: TGTGCCAGCAGCCCACGACTAGCGGGAGTCAGAGAGACCCAGTACTTC

d_call: -
j_call: TRBJ2-5
v_call: TRBV4-3
clone_size: -
cdr3_aa: CASSQDLEGQETQYF
cdr3_nt: TGCGCCAGCAGCCAAGATCTGGAGGGGCAAGAGACCCAGTACTTC

d_call: -
j_call: TRBJ2-5
v_call: TRBV10-3
clone_size: -
cdr3_aa: CAISEVTEGQETQYF
cdr3_nt: TGTGCCATCAGTGAGGTGACTGAGGGCCAAGAGACCCAGTACTTC

d_call: TRBD1
j_call: TRBJ2-1
v_call: TRBV6-2/TRBV6-3
clone_size: many
cdr3_aa: CAVLRGGKMVDEQFF
cdr3_nt: TGTGCCGTACTCCGAGGGGGCAAGATGGTGGATGAGCAGTTCTTC

d_call: -
j_call: TRBJ2-6
v_call: TRBV14
clone_size: few
cdr3_aa: CASSQGPRASGANVLTF
cdr3_nt: TGTGCCAGCAGCCAAGGGCCAAGGGCCTCTGGGGCCAACGTCCTGACTTTC

d_call: -
j_call: TRBJ2-4
v_call: TRBV4-1
clone_size: many
cdr3_aa: CASSQEWAMAKNIQYF
cdr3_nt: TGCGCCAGCAGCCAAGAATGGGCAATGGCCAAAAACATTCAGTACTTC

d_call: TRBD1
j_call: TRBJ2-1
v_call: TRBV5-1
clone_size: few
cdr3_aa: CASSSERGPYNEQFF
cdr3_nt: TGCGCCAGCAGCTCCGAGAGGGGGCCCTACAATGAGCAGTTCTTC

d_call: -
j_call: TRBJ2-6
v_call: TRBV5-1
clone_size: many
cdr3_aa: CASSLGRGSFSGANVLTF
cdr3_nt: TGCGCCAGCAGCTTGGGCCGGGGGAGTTTCTCTGGGGCCAACGTCCTGACTTTC

d_call: -
j_call: TRBJ1-2
v_call: TRBV20-1
clone_size: many
cdr3_aa: CSVAGNYGYTF
cdr3_nt: TGCAGTGTTGCAGGGAACTATGGCTACACCTTC

d_call: -
j_call: TRBJ2-3
v_call: TRBV9
clone_size: -
cdr3_aa: CASSQVSRADTQYF
cdr3_nt: TGTGCCAGCAGCCAGGTATCACGCGCGGATACGCAGTATTTT

d_call: TRBD2
j_call: TRBJ2-3
v_call: TRBV11-2
clone_size: many
cdr3_aa: CASSPEAGGLTDTQYF
cdr3_nt: TGTGCCAGCAGCCCCGAAGCGGGAGGACTCACAGATACGCAGTATTTT

d_call: TRBD1
j_call: TRBJ2-1
v_call: TRBV6-2/TRBV6-3
clone_size: -
cdr3_aa: CASSPHPGQGYNEQFF
cdr3_nt: TGTGCCAGCAGTCCACACCCGGGACAGGGGTACAATGAGCAGTTCTTC

d_call: -
j_call: TRBJ2-7
v_call: TRBV11-2
clone_size: many
cdr3_aa: CASSFEVPSSYEQYF
cdr3_nt: TGTGCCAGCAGCTTCGAGGTCCCAAGCTCCTACGAGCAGTACTTC

d_call: -
j_call: TRBJ2-1
v_call: TRBV14
clone_size: many
cdr3_aa: CASSQAGEQFF
cdr3_nt: TGTGCCAGCAGCCAAGCTGGTGAGCAGTTCTTC

d_call: -
j_call: TRBJ1-1
v_call: TRBV3-1
clone_size: -
cdr3_aa: CASSQDWGATEAFF
cdr3_nt: TGTGCCAGCAGCCAAGATTGGGGGGCCACTGAAGCTTTCTTT

d_call: TRBD1
j_call: TRBJ2-2
v_call: TRBV14
clone_size: many
cdr3_aa: CASSQFPQGAPNTGELFF
cdr3_nt: TGTGCCAGCAGCCAATTCCCTCAGGGGGCCCCGAACACCGGGGAGCTGTTTTTT

d_call: TRBD1
j_call: TRBJ1-6
v_call: TRBV6-6
clone_size: many
cdr3_aa: CASSVQGAQNSPLHF
cdr3_nt: TGTGCCAGCAGTGTACAGGGGGCGCAGAATTCACCCCTCCACTTT

d_call: -
j_call: TRBJ2-7
v_call: TRBV18
clone_size: many
cdr3_aa: CASSPSSGPEQYF
cdr3_nt: TGTGCCAGCTCACCCTCTTCAGGGCCCGAGCAGTACTTC

d_call: -
j_call: TRBJ1-4
v_call: TRBV6-5
clone_size: few
cdr3_aa: CASSISDSNEKLFF
cdr3_nt: TGTGCCAGCAGTATCAGCGATTCTAATGAAAAACTGTTTTTT

d_call: -
j_call: TRBJ1-5
v_call: TRBV29-1
clone_size: many
cdr3_aa: CSVAAAVNQPQHF
cdr3_nt: TGCAGCGTTGCGGCAGCCGTTAATCAGCCCCAGCATTTT

d_call: -
j_call: TRBJ1-1
v_call: TRBV7-9
clone_size: few
cdr3_aa: CASSPFGVWTEAFF
cdr3_nt: TGTGCCAGCAGCCCGTTCGGGGTTTGGACTGAAGCTTTCTTT

d_call: -
j_call: TRBJ2-5
v_call: TRBV5-5
clone_size: many
cdr3_aa: CASSPGGSRQETQYF
cdr3_nt: TGTGCCAGCAGCCCAGGGGGGAGTAGGCAAGAGACCCAGTACTTC

d_call: -
j_call: TRBJ1-1
v_call: TRBV2
clone_size: many
cdr3_aa: CAIHGTLNTEAFF
cdr3_nt: TGTGCCATTCACGGGACGTTGAACACTGAAGCTTTCTTT

d_call: TRBD2
j_call: TRBJ2-7
v_call: TRBV6-6
clone_size: many
cdr3_aa: CASGSSGSYEQYF
cdr3_nt: TGTGCCAGCGGCTCTAGCGGGAGCTACGAGCAGTACTTC

d_call: -
j_call: TRBJ1-1
v_call: TRBV29-1
clone_size: many
cdr3_aa: CSVEGSGTEAFF
cdr3_nt: TGCAGCGTTGAAGGGTCTGGGACTGAAGCTTTCTTT

d_call: TRBD2
j_call: TRBJ2-3
v_call: TRBV5-1
clone_size: -
cdr3_aa: CASSELLAGVGLGTDTQYF
cdr3_nt: TGCGCCAGCAGCGAGCTACTAGCGGGAGTTGGTTTGGGCACAGATACGCAGTATTTT

d_call: -
j_call: TRBJ1-6
v_call: TRBV5-4
clone_size: many
cdr3_aa: CASSRDYTNSPLHF
cdr3_nt: TGTGCCAGCAGCCGGGACTATACAAATTCACCCCTCCACTTT

d_call: -
j_call: TRBJ2-3
v_call: TRBV20-1
clone_size: -
cdr3_aa: CSARDQGVSFRSDTQYF
cdr3_nt: TGCAGTGCTAGAGATCAAGGGGTGTCATTCCGATCAGATACGCAGTATTTT

d_call: TRBD1
j_call: TRBJ2-1
v_call: TRBV29-1
clone_size: few
cdr3_aa: CSVEGRDRGFF
cdr3_nt: TGCAGCGTTGAAGGCCGGGACAGGGGATTCTTC

d_call: TRBD1
j_call: TRBJ1-1
v_call: TRBV7-2
clone_size: -
cdr3_aa: CASSSQGGPTEAFF
cdr3_nt: TGTGCCAGCAGCTCCCAGGGGGGACCTACTGAAGCTTTCTTT

d_call: -
j_call: TRBJ2-1
v_call: TRBV5-4
clone_size: -
cdr3_aa: CASSLGTNNEQFF
cdr3_nt: TGTGCCAGCAGCTTGGGGACTAACAATGAGCAGTTCTTC

d_call: -
j_call: TRBJ1-1
v_call: TRBV29-1
clone_size: many
cdr3_aa: CSVDHGMGTEAFF
cdr3_nt: TGCAGCGTTGATCACGGGATGGGGACTGAAGCTTTCTTT

d_call: -
j_call: TRBJ1-3
v_call: TRBV6-6
clone_size: many
cdr3_aa: CASGPTGSGNTIYF
cdr3_nt: TGTGCCAGCGGTCCCACAGGGTCAGGAAACACCATATATTTT

d_call: -
j_call: TRBJ2-3
v_call: TRBV24-1
clone_size: few
cdr3_aa: CATSPHRTDTQYF
cdr3_nt: TGTGCCACCAGTCCGCACCGCACAGATACGCAGTATTTT

d_call: -
j_call: TRBJ1-1
v_call: TRBV11-3
clone_size: few
cdr3_aa: CASSRRGTEAFF
cdr3_nt: TGTGCCAGCAGTCGTAGGGGGACTGAAGCTTTCTTT

d_call: -
j_call: TRBJ2-3
v_call: TRBV9
clone_size: many
cdr3_aa: CASSQRGGSTDTQYF
cdr3_nt: TGTGCCAGCAGTCAAAGGGGCGGGAGCACAGATACGCAGTATTTT

d_call: TRBD1
j_call: TRBJ1-6
v_call: TRBV27
clone_size: many
cdr3_aa: CASSSPRGDRSPLHF
cdr3_nt: TGTGCCAGCAGTTCCCCCAGGGGGGACCGTTCACCCCTCCACTTT

d_call: TRBD1
j_call: TRBJ1-2
v_call: TRBV24-1
clone_size: many
cdr3_aa: CATSERRQGMDGYTF
cdr3_nt: TGTGCCACCAGTGAACGGCGACAGGGTATGGACGGCTACACCTTC

d_call: -
j_call: TRBJ2-1
v_call: TRBV6-2/TRBV6-3
clone_size: many
cdr3_aa: CASSDTGYPSNEQFF
cdr3_nt: TGTGCCAGCAGTGATACAGGGTACCCCTCCAATGAGCAGTTCTTC

d_call: TRBD1
j_call: TRBJ1-5
v_call: TRBV27
clone_size: -
cdr3_aa: CASSGQGEPQHF
cdr3_nt: TGTGCCAGCAGTGGACAGGGAGAGCCCCAGCATTTT

d_call: TRBD2
j_call: TRBJ2-1
v_call: TRBV7-2
clone_size: few
cdr3_aa: CASSRGLAGGNEQFF
cdr3_nt: TGTGCCAGCAGCCGGGGACTAGCGGGAGGCAATGAGCAGTTCTTC

d_call: -
j_call: TRBJ1-3
v_call: TRBV20-1
clone_size: many
cdr3_aa: CSATLARGGGNTIYF
cdr3_nt: TGCAGTGCTACCCTCGCCCGAGGGGGGGGAAACACCATATATTTT

d_call: -
j_call: TRBJ1-1
v_call: TRBV21-1
clone_size: many
cdr3_aa: CASSKVGQGAVFFF
cdr3_nt: -